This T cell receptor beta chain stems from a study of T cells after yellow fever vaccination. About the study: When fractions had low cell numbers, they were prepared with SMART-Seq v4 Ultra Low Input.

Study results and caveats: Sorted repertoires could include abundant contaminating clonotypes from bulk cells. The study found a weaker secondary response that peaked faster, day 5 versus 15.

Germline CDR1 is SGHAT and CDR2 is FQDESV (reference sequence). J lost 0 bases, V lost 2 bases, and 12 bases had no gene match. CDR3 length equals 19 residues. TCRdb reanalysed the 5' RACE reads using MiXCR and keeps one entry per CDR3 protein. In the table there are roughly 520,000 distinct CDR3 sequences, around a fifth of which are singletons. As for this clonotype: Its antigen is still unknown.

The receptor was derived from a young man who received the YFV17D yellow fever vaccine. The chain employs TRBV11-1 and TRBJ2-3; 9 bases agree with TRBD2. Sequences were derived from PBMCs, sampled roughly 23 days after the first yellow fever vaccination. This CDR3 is CASSLIAGALLSSTDTQYF. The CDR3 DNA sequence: TGTGCCAGCAGCTTAATAGCGGGGGCCCTACTTTCTAGCACAGATACGCAGTATTTT.